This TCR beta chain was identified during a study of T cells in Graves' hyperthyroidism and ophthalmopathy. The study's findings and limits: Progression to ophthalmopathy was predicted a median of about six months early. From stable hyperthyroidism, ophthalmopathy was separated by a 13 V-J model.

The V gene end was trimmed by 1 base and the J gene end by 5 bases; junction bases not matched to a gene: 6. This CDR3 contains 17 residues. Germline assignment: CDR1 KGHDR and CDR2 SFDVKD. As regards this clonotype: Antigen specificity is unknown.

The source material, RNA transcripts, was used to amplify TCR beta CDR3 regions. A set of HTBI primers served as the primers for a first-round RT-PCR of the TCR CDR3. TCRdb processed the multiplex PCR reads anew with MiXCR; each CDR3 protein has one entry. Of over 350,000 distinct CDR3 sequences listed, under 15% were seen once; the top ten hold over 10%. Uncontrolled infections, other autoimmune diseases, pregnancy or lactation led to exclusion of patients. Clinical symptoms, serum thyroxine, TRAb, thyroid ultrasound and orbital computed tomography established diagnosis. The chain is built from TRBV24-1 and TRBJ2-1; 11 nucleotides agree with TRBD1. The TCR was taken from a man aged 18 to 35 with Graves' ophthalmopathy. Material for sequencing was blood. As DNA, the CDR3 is TGTGCCACCAGTGATTTATCCAGGACAGGGGGCCACAATGAGCAGTTCTTC. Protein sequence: CATSDLSRTGGHNEQFF.